The clone carrying this T cell receptor beta chain has a handful of counts. Its antigen is not identified. Trimming at V came to 6 bases and at J to 1 base, leaving 8 bases not matched to a gene. Germline V gene sequence: CDR1 LGHDT, CDR2 YNNKEL (reference sequence). The CDR3 has 15 residues. This sample was included in a study of T cell repertoires in cytomegalovirus infection. Background on the study: CMV infection and matching HLA type were both indicated by public TCR beta signatures.

Using its own MiXCR run on the reads, TCRdb lists one record per CDR3 protein. The data show 200,000 or so distinct CDR3 sequences, with 28% seen just once and 30% to 40% held by the top ten. Study conclusions and caveats: Predominance within the ex vivo response was attributable to HLA-C-restricted CMV-specific TCR beta clonotypes. Carriers of CMV and the relevant HLA type were discriminated by public TCR beta frequency.

This sequence originates from a human donor in good health (CMV status not recorded). Some clones in this sample may be carry-over from other donors' samples. This chain joins TRBV3-1 and TRBJ1-1, with TRBD1 matching 7 bases. The sequenced sample consisted of PBMCs. CDR3 protein: CASSLTGTKNTEAFF. CDR3 DNA: TGTGCCAGCAGTTTGACAGGGACGAAGAACACTGAAGCTTTCTTT.